This passage covers 25 T cell receptor beta chains from one sample sequenced in a study of CD8 T cells in ankylosing spondylitis. TCRdb re-analysed the 5' RACE reads in MiXCR, keeping a single row per CDR3 protein. The sample lists under 150,000 distinct CDR3 sequences, roughly 9% occurring once. Sequences were obtained from blood, either unsorted or a sorted T cell fraction (not recorded which). These receptors all stem from a male donor with ankylosing spondylitis or in good health (not recorded which).

The chain's CDR3 is CASRRDRDSQPQHF. For the CDR3, the DNA is TGTGCCAGCAGGAGAGACAGGGATAGCCAGCCCCAGCATTTT. The chain employs TRBV2 and TRBJ1-5; 7 bases match TRBD1. This CDR3 contains 14 residues. The V segment lost 6 bases and the J segment 7 bases; nucleotides outside the gene matches: 9. Germline-derived CDR1 and CDR2 are SNHLY and FYNNEI.

This clonotype was counted ten times or more. This chain uses TRBV7-2 with TRBJ2-3; 11 bases fit TRBD2. With 6 bases clipped from V and 5 bases from J, the junction kept 7 bases outside the gene matches. Germline loops: CDR1 SGHTA, CDR2 FQGNSA. The CDR3 runs 15 residues. CDR3 sequence reads: CASRRSGRALDTQYF. In nucleotides, the CDR3 is TGTGCCAGCAGGCGTAGCGGGAGGGCCCTAGATACGCAGTATTTT.

This clonotype came up many times. The chain employs TRBV6-2 or TRBV6-3 and TRBJ2-7, with TRBD1 as a possible D gene (6 bases). The germline V and J ends were trimmed by 7 bases and 2 bases, with 15 bases remaining between them. Germline values: CDR1 MNHEY, CDR2 SVGEGT. The CDR3 extends over 14 amino acids. The CDR3 reads CASTSGTTAYEQYF. In DNA, the CDR3 is TGTGCCAGCACTTCTGGGACAACAGCCTACGAGCAGTACTTC.

This clonotype was recorded many times. The rearrangement uses TRBV20-1 and TRBJ2-7; no definite D call. CDR1 is DFQATT and CDR2 is SNEGSKA in the germline V gene (reference sequence). CDR3 length: 13 residues. The ends were cut back, 3 bases at V and 5 bases at J, with 14 bases in the middle. In DNA, the CDR3 is TGCAGTGCTAGTCAAACAGTAGGCAACGAGCAGTACTTC. This codes for CSASQTVGNEQYF.

This clonotype was counted many times. This chain links TRBV9 with TRBJ2-5, with TRBD2 matching 13 bases. V was clipped by 4 bases and J by 4 bases; unmatched bases: 10. The length of the CDR3 is 17 residues. The V gene's germline CDR1 is SGDLS and CDR2 YYNGEE. CDR3 protein: CASSLGTSGNNGETQYF. CDR3 coding DNA: TGTGCCAGCAGCCTTGGGACTAGCGGGAACAATGGAGAGACCCAGTACTTC. Full variable domain (remainder filled in from reference TRBV9 and TRBJ2-5): DSGVTQTPKHLITATGQRVTLRCSPRSGDLSVYWYQQSLDQGLQFLIQYYNGEERAKGNILERFSAQQFPDLHSELNLSSLELGDSALYFCASSLGTSGNNGETQYFGPGTRLLVL.

This clonotype was observed many times. This sequence joins TRBV28 and TRBJ2-7; D is perhaps TRBD1 or TRBD2 (5 bases each). V was trimmed by 5 bases and J by 4 bases, leaving 18 bases between them. The CDR3 totals 15 residues. The germline CDR1 and CDR2 sequences are MDHEN and SYDVKM. CDR3 bases: TGTGCCAGCAGTCGAAATACGGGACCTAAGTACGAGCAGTACTTC. It encodes CASSRNTGPKYEQYF. Using reference TRBV28 and TRBJ2-7 for the parts outside the CDR3, the full variable domain is DVKVTQSSRYLVKRTGEKVFLECVQDMDHENMFWYRQDPGLGLRLIYFSYDVKMKEKGDIPEGYSVSREKKERFSLILESASTNQTSMYLCASSRNTGPKYEQYFGPGTRLTVT.

This clonotype has ten or more counts. This CDR3 reads CASRRSSGNTIYF. For the CDR3, the DNA is TGTGCCAGCAGGAGGAGCTCTGGAAACACCATATATTTT. The chain couples TRBV12-3 or TRBV12-4 to TRBJ1-3; D gene ambiguous. The CDR3 runs 13 residues. V lost 6 bases and J lost 0, with 6 bases in between.

In its sample, this clonotype was seen many times. The DNA for the CDR3 is TGTGCCAGCAGCTTGAGGACAGCCTATGGCTACACCTTC. Its translation: CASSLRTAYGYTF. This rearrangement joins TRBV5-5 to TRBJ1-2, with D maybe TRBD1 (6 bases). V was cut by 1 base and J by 4 bases, with 8 bases left in between. Germline CDR1 reads SGHKS; CDR2 reads YYEKEE (reference sequence). This CDR3 spans 13 amino acids.

This clonotype has ten or more counts. The rearrangement joins TRBV3-1 to TRBJ2-3; D not certain. The CDR3 consists of 14 residues. V lost 0 bases and J 3 bases, leaving 7 bases between the germline ends. Germline loops: CDR1 LGHDT, CDR2 YNNKEL (reference sequence). The CDR3 is CASSQDKGTDTQYF. In DNA form, the CDR3 reads TGTGCCAGCAGCCAAGATAAGGGTACAGATACGCAGTATTTT.

The chain carries TRBV20-1 and TRBJ2-1, with D maybe TRBD2 (6 bases). CDR1 is DFQATT and CDR2 is SNEGSKA in the germline V gene (reference sequence). The CDR3 spans 16 residues. DNA for the CDR3: TGCAGCTTTAGAGACCGGGCGCGGGGCTCCTACAATGAGCAGTTCTTC. Amino acid sequence: CSFRDRARGSYNEQFF.

This clonotype was seen only a few times. The junction differs from germline at one of its ends, possibly a read error. This chain joins TRBV20-1 and TRBJ2-7; 10 bases fit TRBD2. Looked up from germline, CDR1 is DFQATT and CDR2 is SNEGSKA (reference sequence). This CDR3 contains 16 residues. The DNA for the CDR3 is TGCTGTGCTAGAGATTTTCTAGCGGGAGAGGGTGACGAGCAGTACTTC. Protein sequence: CCARDFLAGEGDEQYF.

This clonotype came up many times. The chain employs TRBV5-1 and TRBJ1-2; 11 bases are a match to TRBD1. V dropped 5 bases and J dropped 7; count of bases not matched to a gene: 10. Germline-derived CDR1 and CDR2 are SGHRS and YFSETQ. There are 15 residues in the CDR3. The DNA of the CDR3 is TGCGCCAGCAGTTCAGGACAGGGGGCGCTTGGTGGCTACACCTTC. It encodes CASSSGQGALGGYTF.

This clonotype was counted only a few times. The J gene is TRBJ1-4, the V gene TRBV12-3 or TRBV12-4; D unresolved. V was pared by 6 bases and J by 4 bases, with 12 bases between. There are 14 residues in the CDR3. As DNA, the CDR3 is TGTGCCAGCAGGGGTCTAGCCGGTAATGAAAAACTGTTTTTT. Encoded protein: CASRGLAGNEKLFF.

This chain links TRBV7-2 with TRBJ2-5; 9 positions agree with TRBD2. The CDR3 covers 14 residues. Germline V gene data show CDR1 as SGHTA and CDR2 as FQGNSA. The J segment lost 5 bases and the V segment lost 5 bases, leaving 6 bases of the junction unmatched. DNA of the CDR3: TGTGCCAGCAGCGTTAGCGGGAGTTTTGAGACCCAGTACTTC. This translates into CASSVSGSFETQYF.

There are a few counts of this clonotype. The chain combines TRBV3-1 with TRBJ2-7; a possible D gene is TRBD1 (5 bases). The CDR3 loop spans 13 amino acids. The V and J ends lost 3 bases and 8 bases respectively, with 14 bases between them. The germline CDR1 and CDR2 sequences are LGHDT and YNNKEL (reference sequence). CDR3 amino acids: CASSQGRASKQYF. The CDR3 DNA is TGTGCCAGCAGCCAGGGCAGGGCCAGTAAGCAGTACTTC.

This clonotype was counted at least ten times. The chain is built from TRBV20-1 and TRBJ2-1; TRBD2 agrees at 9 bases. V trimming: 6 bases; J trimming: 7 bases; junction bases outside the gene matches: 7. The CDR3 contains 13 residues. Germline V gene data show CDR1 as DFQATT and CDR2 as SNEGSKA (reference sequence). The CDR3 DNA reads as TGCAGTGCACTAGGACTAGCGATGAATGAGCAGTTCTTC. Its protein product is CSALGLAMNEQFF.

This clonotype was recorded at least ten times. The chain has TRBV6-2 or TRBV6-3 and TRBJ2-7; TRBD2 might be the D (5 bases). Between the trimmed V and J ends, which lost 5 bases and 6 bases, there was a span of 14 bases. The V gene's germline CDR1 is MNHEY and CDR2 SVGEGT. CDR3 length equals 13 residues. CDR3 DNA: TGTGCCAGCAGTAGGCCTAGCCAATTCGAGCAGTACTTC. Translation gives CASSRPSQFEQYF.

This clonotype was counted many times. This chain joins TRBV4-3 and TRBJ1-1; 7 nucleotides align to TRBD1. The CDR3 totals 14 residues. V was clipped by 6 bases and J by 0 bases; unmatched bases: 4. Germline V gene sequence: CDR1 LGHNA, CDR2 YSLEER. CDR3 in amino acids: CASSRGQLNTEAFF. DNA of the CDR3: TGCGCCAGCAGTCGGGGACAGTTGAACACTGAAGCTTTCTTT.

This clonotype was seen ten or more times. The rearrangement uses TRBV9 and TRBJ2-1; D is unresolved. This CDR3 spans 14 amino acids. V was trimmed by 1 base and J by 6 bases, leaving 11 bases between them. Germline V gene sequence: CDR1 SGDLS, CDR2 YYNGEE. The CDR3 DNA sequence: TGTGCCAGCAGCGTACGGTTCGAAACCAATGAGCAGTTCTTC. The encoded protein is CASSVRFETNEQFF.

This clonotype occurred many times. The chain has TRBV5-1 and TRBJ2-3; the match to TRBD2 covers 8 bases. This CDR3 comprises 16 residues. Trimming at V came to 4 bases and at J to 4 bases, leaving 11 bases not matched to a gene. CDR1 and CDR2 from the germline V gene are SGHRS and YFSETQ. The CDR3 coding sequence is TGCGCCAGCAGCCCGGGACTAGAATCTTTGGCAGATACGCAGTATTTT. This translates into CASSPGLESLADTQYF. The entire variable domain, with the rest obtained from reference TRBV5-1 and TRBJ2-3, is as follows: KAGVTQTPRYLIKTRGQQVTLSCSPISGHRSVSWYQQTPGQGLQFLFEYFSETQRNKGNFPGRFSGRQFSNSRSEMNVSTLELGDSALYLCASSPGLESLADTQYFGPGTRLTVL.

This clonotype was seen repeatedly, ten times or more. V and J are TRBV5-1 and TRBJ2-1; possibly TRBD1 for D (6 bases). The V end was cut by 0 bases, the J end by 2 bases, with 9 bases between. The CDR3 is 15 amino acids. Germline CDR1 is SGHRS and CDR2 is YFSETQ. The CDR3 loop reads CASSLADRPYNEQFF. CDR3 in DNA: TGCGCCAGCAGCTTGGCGGACAGACCCTACAATGAGCAGTTCTTC.

This chain uses TRBV20-1 with TRBJ1-2; the D gene is possibly TRBD1 (5 bases). V was clipped by 0 bases and J by 8 bases, with 13 bases between them. The germline V gene encodes CDR1 DFQATT and CDR2 SNEGSKA (reference sequence). This CDR3 region has 13 residues. In nucleotides, the CDR3 is TGCAGTGCTAGAGATCCAGGGACGTGGGGCTACACCTTC. It translates to CSARDPGTWGYTF.

The sample holds many counts of this clonotype. The rearrangement joins TRBV4-2 to TRBJ2-7; 13 bases align to TRBD2. Germline V gene sequence: CDR1 LGHNA, CDR2 YNFKEQ. This CDR3 comprises 16 residues. V lost 1 base, J lost 4 bases, and 4 bases stayed unmatched. The CDR3 is CASSQVGLAGVYEQYF. The DNA for the CDR3 is TGTGCCAGCAGCCAAGTAGGACTAGCGGGAGTTTACGAGCAGTACTTC.

CDR3 residues: CASSRKWERLAGGRSETQYF. For the CDR3, the DNA is TGTGCCAGCAGCCGAAAGTGGGAGCGACTAGCGGGAGGTCGCTCGGAGACCCAGTACTTC. This chain connects TRBV11-2 to TRBJ2-5; 13 bases match TRBD2. V shed 5 bases, J shed 5 bases, and the junction held 20 bases outside the gene matches. Looked up from germline, CDR1 is SGHAT and CDR2 is FQNNGV. This CDR3 contains 20 residues.

The sample holds many counts of this clonotype. The DNA of the CDR3 is TGTGCCAGCAGTCGGACTAGCCAGGGCGTGGGTACGCAGTATTTT. Translating it yields CASSRTSQGVGTQYF. This sequence joins TRBV6-1 and TRBJ2-3; 8 nucleotides match TRBD2. Germline assignment: CDR1 MNHNS and CDR2 SASEGT. V lost 5 bases, J lost 8 bases, and 12 bases stayed unmatched. The CDR3 has 15 amino acids.